The subject of this entry is one TCR beta chain. The data belong to a study of T-cell memory formation after mild COVID-19. TCRdb called the 5' RACE reads again in MiXCR, with one record for every CDR3 protein. The repertoire consists of roughly 560,000 distinct CDR3 sequences, with around 21% occurring once and the leading ten covering 9.5% to 15%. This CDR3 has 11 amino acids. CDR1 and CDR2 (germline): SQVTM, ANQGSEA. V was pared by 6 bases and J by 2 bases, with 4 bases between. Sequences were obtained from PBMCs or a T cell subset sorted from them (not recorded which). V is TRBV29-1 and J is TRBJ2-2; D is ambiguous. The receptor's source is an adult woman who had mild COVID-19 (a few samples of this study predate the infection). Cell type and time point are not known. CDR3 in DNA: TGCAGCGTGGGAAACACCGGGGAGCTGTTTTTT. Its translation is CSVGNTGELFF.